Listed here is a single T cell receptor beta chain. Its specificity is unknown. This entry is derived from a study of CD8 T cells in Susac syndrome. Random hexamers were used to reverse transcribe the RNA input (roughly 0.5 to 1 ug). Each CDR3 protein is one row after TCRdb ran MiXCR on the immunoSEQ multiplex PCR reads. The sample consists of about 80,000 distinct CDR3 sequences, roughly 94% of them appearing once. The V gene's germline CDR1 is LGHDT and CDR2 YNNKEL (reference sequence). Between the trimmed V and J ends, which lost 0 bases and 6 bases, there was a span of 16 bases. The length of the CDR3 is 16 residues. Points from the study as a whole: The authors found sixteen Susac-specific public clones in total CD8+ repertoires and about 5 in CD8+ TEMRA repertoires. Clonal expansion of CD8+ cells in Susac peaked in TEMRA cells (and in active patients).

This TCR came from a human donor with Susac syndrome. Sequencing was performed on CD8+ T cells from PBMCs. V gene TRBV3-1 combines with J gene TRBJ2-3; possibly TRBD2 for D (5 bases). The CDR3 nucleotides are TGTGCCAGCAGCCAAGATGGGAGTCTCTCGTGGGATACGCAGTATTTT. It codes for CASSQDGSLSWDTQYF.